Below are 19 T cell receptor beta chains sequenced from a single sample in a study of T cells in localized non-small cell lung cancer. Clones were read by immunoSEQ multiplex PCR, and TCRdb kept only the in-frame ones, dropping some. The sample contains around 41,000 clones, roughly nine tenths of which appear only once. Sequencing used peripheral blood, obtained before any cancer treatment. The receptors were sampled from a woman between 18 and 55 years old with stage III lung adenocarcinoma.

V and J are TRBV13 and TRBJ1-1, with D possibly TRBD1 on 5 matching bases. Trimming stripped 5 bases from V and 8 bases from J, with 15 bases between. The CDR3 consists of 13 residues. The germline V gene has CDR1 PRHDT and CDR2 FYEKMQ (reference sequence). The CDR3 DNA sequence: TGTGCCAGCAGCCCCGACAGCCGGATAGAAGCTTTCTTT. This translates into CASSPDSRIEAFF.

The chain has TRBV5-1 and TRBJ1-6; 9 positions match TRBD1. The CDR3 is made up of 17 amino acids. Germline CDR1 reads SGHRS; CDR2 reads YFSETQ. V dropped 4 bases and J dropped 7; count of bases not matched to a gene: 12. The CDR3 protein is CASSISGTGFSNSPLHF. CDR3 DNA: TGCGCCAGCAGCATATCCGGGACAGGGTTTTCGAATTCACCCCTCCACTTT.

The J gene is TRBJ2-1, the V gene TRBV5-1, with 12 bases fitting TRBD1. V was clipped by 4 bases and J by 8 bases; unmatched bases: 7. Germline lookup yields CDR1 SGHRS and CDR2 YFSETQ. This CDR3 spans 15 amino acids. CDR3: CASSQGTGGLDEQFF. The CDR3, as DNA: TGCGCCAGCAGCCAAGGGACAGGGGGCTTGGATGAGCAGTTCTTC.

The genes are TRBV2 and TRBJ1-1; 7 bases line up with TRBD1. Germline CDR1 is SNHLY and CDR2 is FYNNEI. Germline trimming cut 6 bases from V and 0 bases from J; bases unmatched to any gene: 4. CDR3 length: 14 residues. For the CDR3, the DNA is TGTGCCAGCAGCAGACAGGGTATGAACACTGAAGCTTTCTTT. Its protein product is CASSRQGMNTEAFF. The variable domain in full, with the rest retrieved from reference TRBV2 and TRBJ1-1, is EPEVTQTPSHQVTQMGQEVILRCVPISNHLYFYWYRQILGQKVEFLVSFYNNEISEKSEIFDDQFSVERPDGSNFTLKIRSTKLEDSAMYFCASSRQGMNTEAFFGQGTRLTVV.

Here the CDR3 reads CASSLRANTYNEQFF. CDR3 sequence (DNA): TGTGCCAGCAGCTTAAGAGCGAACACCTACAATGAGCAGTTCTTC. The V and J genes are TRBV7-2 and TRBJ2-1, with unresolved D. This CDR3 region has 15 residues. V was shortened by 2 bases and J by 2 bases, with 10 bases between the two germline ends. Germline loops: CDR1 SGHTA, CDR2 FQGNSA.

The chain couples TRBV9 to TRBJ2-2, with D perhaps TRBD1 (5 bases). CDR1 is SGDLS, CDR2 YYNGEE, per germline. V gave up 0 bases and J gave up 4 bases, with 13 bases separating them. The CDR3 has 16 amino acids. CDR3 loop: CASSVGRADSTGELFF. Here the CDR3 DNA reads TGTGCCAGCAGCGTAGGCAGGGCGGATTCCACCGGGGAGCTGTTTTTT.

The genes are TRBV29-1 and TRBJ2-1; D possibly corresponds to TRBD1 (6 bases). V was pared by 3 bases and J by 6 bases, with 15 bases between. The germline V gene has CDR1 SQVTM and CDR2 ANQGSEA. The CDR3 covers 14 residues. DNA of the CDR3: TGCAGCGTTGACGCAGGGGCCCTCGGCAATGAGCAGTTCTTC. It yields the protein CSVDAGALGNEQFF.

The rearrangement uses TRBV11-1 and TRBJ2-5, with D possibly being TRBD1 (5 bases). Deletions cut 0 bases from V and 2 bases from J, with 10 bases between. Germline values: CDR1 SGHAT, CDR2 FQDESV (reference sequence). CDR3 size: 15 residues. The CDR3 spells CASSLASQGQETQYF. The CDR3 DNA follows: TGTGCCAGCAGCTTAGCGTCGCAGGGTCAAGAGACCCAGTACTTC.

The J gene is TRBJ2-7, the V gene TRBV6-5; 7 bases match TRBD1. J gave up 5 bases and V 6 bases, and 10 bases lay outside the gene matches. CDR3 length: 14 residues. Germline V lookup: CDR1 MNHEY, CDR2 SVGAGI. The CDR3: CASRTDWDSNEQYF. DNA of the CDR3: TGTGCCAGCAGAACCGATTGGGACAGTAACGAGCAGTACTTC.

The V and J genes are TRBV7-8 and TRBJ2-1; the D is unclear. V was cut by 1 base and J by 4 bases, with 2 bases left in between. Germline V CDR1 and CDR2: SGHVS, FQNEAQ. This CDR3 is built from 12 residues. The CDR3 DNA reads TGTGCCAGCAGCTTAGGGTACAATGAGCAGTTCTTC. Translated: CASSLGYNEQFF. The full variable domain, with the rest looked up from reference TRBV7-8 and TRBJ2-1, is GAGVSQSPRYKVAKRGQDVALRCDPISGHVSLFWYQQALGQGPEFLTYFQNEAQLDKSGLPSDRFFAERPEGSVSTLKIQRTQQEDSAVYLCASSLGYNEQFFGPGTRLTVL.

The gene calls are TRBV20-1 and TRBJ2-7; D is ambiguous. This CDR3 comprises 11 residues. The germline V and J ends were trimmed by 3 bases and 1 base, with 4 bases remaining between them. Germline CDR1 reads DFQATT; CDR2 reads SNEGSKA (reference sequence). CDR3 residues: CSASRSYEQYF. DNA for the CDR3: TGCAGTGCTAGTCGGTCCTACGAGCAGTACTTC.

The chain combines TRBV11-3 with TRBJ2-3; 8 positions agree with TRBD1. V shed 4 bases and J 4 bases; nucleotides not matched to a gene: 1. CDR3 length: 13 residues. The V gene's germline CDR1 is SGHNT and CDR2 YENEEA. The DNA of the CDR3 is TGTGCCAGCAGCTCACAGGGGGCAGATACGCAGTATTTT. It codes for CASSSQGADTQYF.

J is TRBJ2-3 and V is TRBV5-1; no clear D gene. Germline values: CDR1 SGHRS, CDR2 YFSETQ. CDR3 length: 11 residues. The V end lost 0 bases, the J end lost 5 bases, and 1 base lay between the germline ends. The CDR3 is CASSLEDTQYF. DNA for the CDR3: TGCGCCAGCAGCTTGGAAGATACGCAGTATTTT.

This clone counts as medium-sized. The V and J genes are TRBV7-9 and TRBJ2-7, with D perhaps matching TRBD1 (5 bases). This CDR3 has 14 amino acids. Germline V gene sequence: CDR1 SEHNR, CDR2 FQNEAQ (reference sequence). The V and J ends lost 5 bases and 4 bases respectively, with 15 bases between them. Written as DNA, the CDR3 is TGTGCCAGCAGCCTCTGGGGCAGGGAATACGAGCAGTACTTC. It translates to CASSLWGREYEQYF. The complete variable domain, with remaining parts taken from reference TRBV7-9 and TRBJ2-7, reads DTGVSQNPRHKITKRGQNVTFRCDPISEHNRLYWYRQTLGQGPEFLTYFQNEAQLEKSRLLSDRFSAERPKGSFSTLEIQRTEQGDSAMYLCASSLWGREYEQYFGPGTRLTVT.

The gene calls are TRBV29-1 and TRBJ1-3; D gene ambiguous. Germline V gives CDR1 SQVTM, CDR2 ANQGSEA. The CDR3 has 11 residues. V lost 1 base, J lost 7 bases, and 5 bases lay in between. In nucleotides, the CDR3 is TGCAGCGTTGAAGTCAGCAACACCATATATTTT. This translates into CSVEVSNTIYF.

The V call is TRBV5-8, the J call TRBJ2-3; D may correspond to TRBD1 or TRBD2 (5 bases each). Germline assignment: CDR1 SGHTS and CDR2 YDEGEE. The V end was cut by 0 bases, the J end by 4 bases, with 15 bases between. This CDR3 spans 16 amino acids. The CDR3 DNA follows: TGTGCCAGCAGCTTGGGAGGGACGGTAGGAGCAGATACGCAGTATTTT. Translated: CASSLGGTVGADTQYF.

This clone was detected only once. This chain connects TRBV7-9 to TRBJ2-3; unclear D gene. Trimming took 2 bases from V and 5 from J, leaving 5 bases between them. Germline lookup yields CDR1 SEHNR and CDR2 FQNEAQ (reference sequence). The CDR3 has 12 residues. CDR3 in DNA: TGTGCCAGCAGCTTACTAGGAGATACGCAGTATTTT. It translates to CASSLLGDTQYF.

This chain links TRBV4-1 with TRBJ1-2, with 10 bases that match TRBD1. V trimming: 4 bases; J trimming: 1 base; junction bases outside the gene matches: 3. This CDR3 contains 15 residues. CDR1 and CDR2 (germline): MGHRA, YSYEKL. CDR3 loop: CASSRGQGDNYGYTF. The CDR3 DNA sequence: TGCGCCAGCAGCCGAGGACAGGGGGATAACTATGGCTACACCTTC.

V is TRBV10-1 and J is TRBJ1-6; 7 bases are shared with TRBD1. Per germline, CDR1 WNHNN and CDR2 SYGVQD (reference sequence). This CDR3 contains 15 residues. J was trimmed by 0 bases and V by 9 bases; bases with no gene match: 5. CDR3 sequence (DNA): TGCGCCAGACAGGCAGGGGGCTCCTATAATTCACCCCTCCACTTT. Its protein product is CARQAGGSYNSPLHF.